This T cell receptor beta chain was profiled in a study of T-cell reconstitution after alpha-beta-depleted transplantation in children. The study, taken as a whole, reports: The high TCRbeta diversity at day 60 in some patients came from surviving recipient T cells and thymic progenitors. T-cell counts and diversity at one year following transplant were attributed mainly to newly produced T cells. Expanded graft clones, several hundred of them, were reportedly the source of alpha-beta T cells about two months after transplant.

Germline CDR1 is ENHRY and CDR2 is SYGVKD. The CDR3 has 11 residues. Preparation of the TCRbeta library was carried out with unique molecular identifiers. TCRdb passed the PCR reads through MiXCR, listing each CDR3 protein once. The sample includes about 440,000 distinct CDR3 sequences, around two fifths of them seen just once. As to this clonotype: Its antigen is unknown.

This sample comprised PBMCs, obtained before TCRalphabeta/CD19-depleted stem cell transplant. V and J are TRBV10-3 and TRBJ2-5; tentatively, D is TRBD2 (7 bases). The TCR was taken from a girl aged 2-15 years with aplastic anemia, due to receive a stem cell transplant. DNA for the CDR3: TGTGCAGGGGGGGCTGGGGAGACCCAGTACTTC. Amino acids: CAGGAGETQYF.